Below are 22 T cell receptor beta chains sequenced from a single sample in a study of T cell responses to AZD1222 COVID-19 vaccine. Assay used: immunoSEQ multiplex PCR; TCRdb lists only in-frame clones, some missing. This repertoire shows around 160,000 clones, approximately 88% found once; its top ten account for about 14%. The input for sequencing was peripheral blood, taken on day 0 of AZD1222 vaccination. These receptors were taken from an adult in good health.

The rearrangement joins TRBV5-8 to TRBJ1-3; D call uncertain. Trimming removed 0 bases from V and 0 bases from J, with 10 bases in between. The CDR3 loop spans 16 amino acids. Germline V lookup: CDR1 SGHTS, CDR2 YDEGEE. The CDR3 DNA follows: TGTGCCAGCAGCTTGGCTAAGGGATTCTCTGGAAACACCATATATTTT. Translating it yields CASSLAKGFSGNTIYF.

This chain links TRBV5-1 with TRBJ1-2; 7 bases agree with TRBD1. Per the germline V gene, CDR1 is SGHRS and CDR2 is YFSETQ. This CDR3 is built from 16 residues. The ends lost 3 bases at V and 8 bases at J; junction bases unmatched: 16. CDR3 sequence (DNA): TGCGCCAGCAGCTCGGCTCAGGGCAGGGGGAGGAGAGGCTACACCTTC. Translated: CASSSAQGRGRRGYTF.

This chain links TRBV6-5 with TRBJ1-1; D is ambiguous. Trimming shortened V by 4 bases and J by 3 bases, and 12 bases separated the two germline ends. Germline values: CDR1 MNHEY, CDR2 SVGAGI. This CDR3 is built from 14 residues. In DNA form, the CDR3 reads TGTGCCAGCAGTTCCCGACGGTCGGACACTGAAGCTTTCTTT. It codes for CASSSRRSDTEAFF.

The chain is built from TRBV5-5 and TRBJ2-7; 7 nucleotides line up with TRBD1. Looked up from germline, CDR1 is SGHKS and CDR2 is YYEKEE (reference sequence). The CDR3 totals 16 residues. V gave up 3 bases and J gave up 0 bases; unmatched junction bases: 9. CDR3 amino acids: CASSSFDWDSSYEQYF. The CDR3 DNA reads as TGTGCCAGCAGCTCTTTCGACTGGGACAGCTCCTACGAGCAGTACTTC.

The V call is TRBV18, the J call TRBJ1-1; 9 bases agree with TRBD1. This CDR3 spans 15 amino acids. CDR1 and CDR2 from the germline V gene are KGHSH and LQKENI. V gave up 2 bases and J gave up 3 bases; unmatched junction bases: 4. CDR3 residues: CASSPNTGGHTEAFF. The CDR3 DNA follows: TGTGCCAGCTCACCAAACACAGGGGGCCACACTGAAGCTTTCTTT.

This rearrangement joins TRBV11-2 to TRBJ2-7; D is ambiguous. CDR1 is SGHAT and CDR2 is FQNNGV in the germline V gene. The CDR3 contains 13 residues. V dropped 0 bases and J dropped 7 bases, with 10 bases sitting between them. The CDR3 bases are TGTGCCAGCAGCTTAGATCTCCGCGGTGAGCAGTACTTC. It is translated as CASSLDLRGEQYF.

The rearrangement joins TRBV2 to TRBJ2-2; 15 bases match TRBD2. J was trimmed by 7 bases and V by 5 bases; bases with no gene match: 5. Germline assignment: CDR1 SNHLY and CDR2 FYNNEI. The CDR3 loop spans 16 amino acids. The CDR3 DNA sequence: TGTGCCAGCAGTCAAGGACTAGCGGGGGGGCTCGGGGAGCTGTTTTTT. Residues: CASSQGLAGGLGELFF. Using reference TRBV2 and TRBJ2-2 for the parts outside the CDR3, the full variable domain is EPEVTQTPSHQVTQMGQEVILRCVPISNHLYFYWYRQILGQKVEFLVSFYNNEISEKSEIFDDQFSVERPDGSNFTLKIRSTKLEDSAMYFCASSQGLAGGLGELFFGEGSRLTVL.

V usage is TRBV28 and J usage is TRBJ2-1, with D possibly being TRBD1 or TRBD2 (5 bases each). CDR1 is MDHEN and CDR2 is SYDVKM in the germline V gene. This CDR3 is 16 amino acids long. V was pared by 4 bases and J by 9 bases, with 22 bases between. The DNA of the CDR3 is TGTGCCAGCAGTTATTCCGGGACCCTCCCCAGAGGTGAGCAGTTCTTC. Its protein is CASSYSGTLPRGEQFF.

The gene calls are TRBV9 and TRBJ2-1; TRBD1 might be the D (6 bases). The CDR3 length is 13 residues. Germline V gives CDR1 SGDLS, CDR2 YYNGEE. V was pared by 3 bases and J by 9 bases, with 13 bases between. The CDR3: CASSAQGQAEQFF. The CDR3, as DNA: TGTGCCAGCAGCGCCCAGGGGCAGGCTGAGCAGTTCTTC.

The CDR3 bases are TGTGCCAGCAGCGGGGATCAGGGAATCGGCGAAAAACTGTTTTTT. Translated: CASSGDQGIGEKLFF. The chain links TRBV7-9 to TRBJ1-4, with D tentatively TRBD1 (5 bases). The V gene lost 5 bases and the J gene lost 8 bases, with 18 bases spanning the gap. CDR3 length equals 15 residues. The V gene's germline CDR1 is SEHNR and CDR2 FQNEAQ (reference sequence). Complete variable domain (other parts from reference TRBV7-9 and TRBJ1-4): DTGVSQNPRHKITKRGQNVTFRCDPISEHNRLYWYRQTLGQGPEFLTYFQNEAQLEKSRLLSDRFSAERPKGSFSTLEIQRTEQGDSAMYLCASSGDQGIGEKLFFGSGTQLSVL.

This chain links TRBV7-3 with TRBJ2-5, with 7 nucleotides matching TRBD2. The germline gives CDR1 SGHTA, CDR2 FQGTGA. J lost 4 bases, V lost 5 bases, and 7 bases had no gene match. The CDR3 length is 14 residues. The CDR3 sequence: CASSRSGERETQYF. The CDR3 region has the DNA TGTGCCAGCAGCCGAAGCGGGGAACGAGAGACCCAGTACTTC.

The CDR3 protein is CASSPLPPGLGETQYF. For the CDR3, the DNA is TGTGCCAGCAGCCCACTCCCCCCGGGACTAGGAGAGACCCAGTACTTC. The V call is TRBV7-2, the J call TRBJ2-5; 8 nucleotides align to TRBD2. CDR1 and CDR2 from the germline V gene are SGHTA and FQGNSA. The V segment lost 5 bases and the J segment 4 bases; nucleotides outside the gene matches: 12. This CDR3 spans 16 amino acids.

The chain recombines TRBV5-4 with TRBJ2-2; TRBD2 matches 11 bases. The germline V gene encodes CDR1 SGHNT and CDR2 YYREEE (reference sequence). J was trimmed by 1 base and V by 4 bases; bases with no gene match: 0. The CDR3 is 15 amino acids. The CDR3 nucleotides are TGTGCCAGCAGCCTAGCGGGGGGGAACACCGGGGAGCTGTTTTTT. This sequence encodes CASSLAGGNTGELFF.

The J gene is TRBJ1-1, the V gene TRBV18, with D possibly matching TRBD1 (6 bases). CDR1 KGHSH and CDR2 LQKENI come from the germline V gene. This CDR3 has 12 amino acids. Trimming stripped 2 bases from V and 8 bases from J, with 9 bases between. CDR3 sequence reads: CASSPFTGEAFF. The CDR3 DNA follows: TGTGCCAGCTCACCATTTACAGGGGAAGCTTTCTTT.

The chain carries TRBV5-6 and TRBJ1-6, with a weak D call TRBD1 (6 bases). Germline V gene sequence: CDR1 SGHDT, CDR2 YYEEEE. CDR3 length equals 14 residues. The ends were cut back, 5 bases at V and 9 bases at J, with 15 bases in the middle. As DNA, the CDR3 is TGTGCCAGCAGAGTTCAGGGGTCGGGTTCACCCCTCCACTTT. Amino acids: CASRVQGSGSPLHF.

The chain's CDR3 is CASSYWMPGTGEYEQFF. Here the CDR3 DNA reads TGTGCCAGCAGTTACTGGATGCCCGGGACAGGAGAGTATGAGCAGTTCTTC. This chain uses TRBV6-2 or TRBV6-3 with TRBJ2-1, with 8 bases identical to TRBD1. Trimming removed 1 base from V and 8 bases from J; junction bases left unmatched: 13. The CDR3 length is 17 residues. CDR1 is MNHEY, CDR2 SVGEGT, per germline.

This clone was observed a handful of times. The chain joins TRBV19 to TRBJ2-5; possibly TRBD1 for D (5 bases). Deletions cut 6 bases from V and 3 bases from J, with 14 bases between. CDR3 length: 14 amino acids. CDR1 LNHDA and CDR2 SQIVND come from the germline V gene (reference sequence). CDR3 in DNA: TGTGCCAGTAGCTCCTCGACAGTCAAAGAGACCCAGTACTTC. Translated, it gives CASSSSTVKETQYF.

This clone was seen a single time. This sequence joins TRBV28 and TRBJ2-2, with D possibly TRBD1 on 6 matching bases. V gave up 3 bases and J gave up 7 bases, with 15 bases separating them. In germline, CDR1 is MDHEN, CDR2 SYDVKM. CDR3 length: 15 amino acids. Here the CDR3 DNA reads TGTGCCAGCAGTTTCCCAGGGGTGCGTGGCGGGGAGCTGTTTTTT. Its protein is CASSFPGVRGGELFF. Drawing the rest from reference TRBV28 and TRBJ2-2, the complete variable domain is DVKVTQSSRYLVKRTGEKVFLECVQDMDHENMFWYRQDPGLGLRLIYFSYDVKMKEKGDIPEGYSVSREKKERFSLILESASTNQTSMYLCASSFPGVRGGELFFGEGSRLTVL.

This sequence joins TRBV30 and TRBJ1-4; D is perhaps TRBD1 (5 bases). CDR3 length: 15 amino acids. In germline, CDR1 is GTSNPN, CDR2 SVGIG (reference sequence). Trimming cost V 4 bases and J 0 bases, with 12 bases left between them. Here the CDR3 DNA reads TGTGCCTGGAATTCAGGGTATGCAACTAATGAAAAACTGTTTTTT. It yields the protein CAWNSGYATNEKLFF.

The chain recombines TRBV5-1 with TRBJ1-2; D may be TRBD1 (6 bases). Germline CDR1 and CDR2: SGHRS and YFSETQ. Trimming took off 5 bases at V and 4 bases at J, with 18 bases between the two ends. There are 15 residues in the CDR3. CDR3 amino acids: CASSPTGGTLYGYTF. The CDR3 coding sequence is TGCGCCAGCAGTCCGACAGGCGGCACACTCTATGGCTACACCTTC. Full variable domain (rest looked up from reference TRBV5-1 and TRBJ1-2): KAGVTQTPRYLIKTRGQQVTLSCSPISGHRSVSWYQQTPGQGLQFLFEYFSETQRNKGNFPGRFSGRQFSNSRSEMNVSTLELGDSALYLCASSPTGGTLYGYTFGSGTRLTVV.

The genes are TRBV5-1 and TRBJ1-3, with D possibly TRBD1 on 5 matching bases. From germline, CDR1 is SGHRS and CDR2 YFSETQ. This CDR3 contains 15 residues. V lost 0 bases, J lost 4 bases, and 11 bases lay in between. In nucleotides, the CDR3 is TGCGCCAGCAGCTTGGGAGGGGACCTCGGAAACACCATATATTTT. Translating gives CASSLGGDLGNTIYF.

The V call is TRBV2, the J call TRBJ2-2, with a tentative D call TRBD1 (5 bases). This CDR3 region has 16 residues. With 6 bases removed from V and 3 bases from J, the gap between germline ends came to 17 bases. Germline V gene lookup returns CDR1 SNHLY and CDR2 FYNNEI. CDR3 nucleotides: TGTGCCAGCAGCGACAGTCCCCTTTGGGACACCGGGGAGCTGTTTTTT. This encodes CASSDSPLWDTGELFF.